Listed below are T cell receptor beta chains from one sample, sequenced in a study of blood T cell repertoires in COVID-19. TCRdb's copy holds only in-frame clones and misses some; the assay was immunoSEQ multiplex PCR. The data hold approximately 440,000 clones, with less than 95% observed a single time. Material for sequencing was PBMCs or T cells enriched from blood (not recorded which). The origin of the receptors is a man in his late teens or twenties who had recovered from COVID-19. The CDR3 runs from the conserved cysteine through the conserved F or W. D genes are given only for firm matches. Not all rows give a size; the values are once, few, many and, for expanded clones, a class.

.,TRBJ2-2,TRBD2,TRBV6-5,CASKFGGTTGELFF,TGTGCCAGCAAGTTCGGGGGGACCACCGGGGAGCTGTTTTTT
.,TRBJ1-1,.,TRBV20-1,CSASRGQVNTEAFF,TGCAGTGCTAGTAGAGGGCAGGTGAACACTGAAGCTTTCTTT
.,TRBJ2-1,.,TRBV5-6,CASSLFASPNEQFF,TGTGCCAGCAGCTTGTTCGCTAGCCCCAATGAGCAGTTCTTC
few,TRBJ1-5,.,TRBV18,CASSTRTEVNQPQHF,TGTGCCAGCTCAACCCGGACGGAGGTCAATCAGCCCCAGCATTTT
.,TRBJ1-1,.,TRBV2,CASSVHLGRNTEAFF,TGTGCCAGCAGCGTTCACTTGGGGAGGAACACTGAAGCTTTCTTT
.,TRBJ2-7,TRBD2,TRBV3-1/TRBV3-2,CASRILAGGQYEQYF,TGTGCCAGCCGGATTCTAGCGGGGGGGCAGTACGAGCAGTACTTC
.,TRBJ1-2,.,TRBV11-2,CASIGGRRIFVYGYTF,TGTGCCAGCATAGGAGGACGGCGGATTTTTGTCTATGGCTACACCTTC
.,TRBJ2-7,TRBD2,TRBV29-1,CSVVSGTPPYEQYF,TGCAGCGTGGTTAGCGGGACACCACCCTACGAGCAGTACTTC
.,TRBJ2-3,.,TRBV14,CASSHLGLGTDTQYF,TGTGCCAGCAGCCACCTGGGACTCGGCACAGATACGCAGTATTTT
.,TRBJ2-2,TRBD2,TRBV2,CASRGTSTGELFF,TGTGCCAGCCGGGGGACTAGCACCGGGGAGCTGTTTTTT
.,TRBJ2-7,.,TRBV5-6,CASSFRGGLGEQYF,TGTGCCAGCAGCTTCCGCGGCGGGCTGGGCGAGCAGTACTTC
.,TRBJ2-7,.,TRBV4-1,CASSQDPRDTGTYEQYF,TGCGCCAGCAGCCAGGATCCCCGGGACACCGGCACCTACGAGCAGTACTTC
.,TRBJ2-1,.,TRBV7-3,CASSPASQNEQFF,TGTGCCAGCAGCCCGGCCTCACAGAATGAGCAGTTCTTC
.,TRBJ1-1,TRBD1,TRBV15,CATRTGRTEAFF,TGTGCCACGAGGACAGGGAGGACTGAAGCTTTCTTT
.,TRBJ2-3,.,TRBV3-1/TRBV3-2,CASSPRGVVDTQYF,TGTGCCAGCAGCCCCCGCGGGGTGGTAGATACGCAGTATTTT
.,TRBJ2-4,TRBD2,TRBV10-2,CASKAGVENIQYF,TGCGCCAGCAAAGCGGGAGTGGAAAACATTCAGTACTTC
once,TRBJ1-1,.,TRBV5-1,CASSHGQSNTEAFF,TGCGCCAGCAGCCACGGACAGTCGAACACTGAAGCTTTCTTT
.,TRBJ1-1,.,TRBV19,CASSPTGSTEAFF,TGTGCCAGTAGTCCGACGGGGAGCACTGAAGCTTTCTTT
.,TRBJ1-1,.,TRBV4-1,CASSPIGGKNTEAFF,TGCGCCAGCAGCCCAATAGGAGGCAAGAACACTGAAGCTTTCTTT
.,TRBJ1-2,TRBD1,TRBV18,CASSPLTGFDDGYTF,TGTGCCAGCTCACCCTTGACAGGGTTTGATGATGGCTACACCTTC
.,TRBJ2-5,.,TRBV4-1,CASSQDSGVIETQYF,TGCGCCAGCAGCCAAGATAGTGGAGTGATCGAGACCCAGTACTTC
.,TRBJ2-2,.,TRBV19,CASSIRGYTGELFF,TGTGCCAGTAGTATAAGAGGTTACACCGGGGAGCTGTTTTTT
.,TRBJ1-5,TRBD1,TRBV15,CATSRGQGNQPQHF,TGTGCCACCAGCAGAGGACAGGGTAATCAGCCCCAGCATTTT
.,TRBJ1-6,.,TRBV6-4,CASSGGQGTSPLHF,TGTGCCAGCAGTGGGGGGCAGGGGACCTCACCCCTCCACTTT
.,TRBJ1-3,.,TRBV6-7,CASSYFGILNHSGNTIYF,TGTGCCAGCAGTTATTTCGGGATCCTGAACCACTCTGGAAACACCATATATTTT
.,TRBJ1-2,TRBD1,TRBV9,CASSETTGGHNYGYTF,TGTGCCAGCAGCGAGACGACAGGGGGCCATAACTATGGCTACACCTTC
.,TRBJ2-5,TRBD2,TRBV29-1,CSVAGGLQETQYF,TGCAGCGTTGCGGGGGGGCTCCAAGAGACCCAGTACTTC
.,TRBJ1-2,.,TRBV14,CASSLGHRYGYTF,TGTGCCAGCAGCCTCGGCCACAGATATGGCTACACCTTC
.,TRBJ2-7,.,TRBV7-2,CASSFGLNYEQYF,TGTGCCAGCAGCTTCGGACTGAACTACGAGCAGTACTTC
.,TRBJ2-3,TRBD2,TRBV24-1,CATSDPGLAGDSTDTQYF,TGTGCCACCAGTGACCCCGGACTAGCGGGAGATAGCACAGATACGCAGTATTTT